This T cell receptor (beta chain) was identified during a study of blood T cell repertoires in COVID-19. V was clipped by 4 bases and J by 10 bases, with 15 bases between them. The CDR3 covers 13 residues. The germline V gene encodes CDR1 SGHDT and CDR2 YYEEEE. Profiling relied on immunoSEQ multiplex PCR, and the TCRdb table lists in-frame clones only, not all of them. The sample records about 260,000 clones, 70% to 90% being singletons. V is TRBV5-6 and J is TRBJ2-1; tentatively, D is TRBD1 (5 bases). The receptor was derived from a woman between 55 and 75 years old with COVID-19, enrolled during active disease. The specimen sequenced was peripheral blood. CDR3: CASSADDRDEQFF. CDR3 DNA: TGTGCCAGCAGCGCAGACGACAGAGACGAGCAGTTCTTC.